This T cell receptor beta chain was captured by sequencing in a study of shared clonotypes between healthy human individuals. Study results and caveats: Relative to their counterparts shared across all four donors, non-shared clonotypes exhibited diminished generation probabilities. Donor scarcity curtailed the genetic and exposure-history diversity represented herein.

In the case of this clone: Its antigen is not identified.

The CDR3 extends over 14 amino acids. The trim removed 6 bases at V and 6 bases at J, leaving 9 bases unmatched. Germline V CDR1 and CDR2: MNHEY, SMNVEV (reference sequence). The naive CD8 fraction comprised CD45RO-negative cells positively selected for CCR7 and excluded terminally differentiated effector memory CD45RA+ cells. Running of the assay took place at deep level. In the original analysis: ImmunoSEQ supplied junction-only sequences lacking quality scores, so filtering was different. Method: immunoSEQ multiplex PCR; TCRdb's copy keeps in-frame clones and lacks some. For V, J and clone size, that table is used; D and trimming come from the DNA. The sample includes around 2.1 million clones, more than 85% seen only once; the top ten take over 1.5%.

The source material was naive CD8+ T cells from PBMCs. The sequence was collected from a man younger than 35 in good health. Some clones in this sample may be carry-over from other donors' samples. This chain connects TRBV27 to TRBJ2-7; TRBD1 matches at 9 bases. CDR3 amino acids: CASSRGTGKGEQYF. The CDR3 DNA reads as TGTGCCAGCAGCCGGGGGACAGGGAAGGGCGAGCAGTACTTC.